The clone carrying this TCR beta chain was detected many times. Its antigen is not identified. The data belong to a study of T cell repertoires in cytomegalovirus infection. Looking at the study overall: Recently identified HLA-C-restricted and well-studied HLA-B-restricted CMV epitopes were used. Points from the study as a whole: Carriage of CMV together with the relevant HLA was identifiable through cumulative public TCR beta family frequency.

Germline CDR1 reads SGHVS; CDR2 reads FNYEAQ. The CDR3 has 17 residues. The V gene end was trimmed by 7 bases and the J gene end by 2 bases; junction bases not matched to a gene: 12. Using its own MiXCR run on the reads, TCRdb lists one record per CDR3 protein. The table has about 900,000 distinct CDR3 sequences, about 33% seen once. The sequenced sample was cultured CD8+ T cells from PBMCs, obtained from culture after CMV antigen stimulation. V and J are TRBV7-6 and TRBJ2-2; 8 bases are a match to TRBD1. The clonotype was recovered from a human donor in good health (CMV status not recorded). Some clones in this sample may be carry-over from other donors' samples. CDR3 DNA: TGTGCCAGCACCCCCTTAGTGGCAGGGGGCAACACCGGGGAGCTGTTTTTT. Translated, it gives CASTPLVAGGNTGELFF.